The 32 T cell receptor beta chains below all came from one sample that was sequenced in a study of cytomegalovirus exposure and HLA in healthy donors. Amplification used 60 Vbeta primers and 13 Jbeta primers. The protocol was immunoSEQ multiplex PCR, while the TCRdb copy is restricted to in-frame clones and leaves out a portion. The sample yields 100,000 or so clones, around 75% seen once. What was sequenced was PBMCs. These receptors were collected from a man aged 25 to 40 in good health and CMV-seropositive.

A few counts support this clone. The CDR3 DNA follows: TGCGCCAGCAGCTTGGCCTCGGGTGAAAAACTGTTTTTT. Its translation: CASSLASGEKLFF. The gene calls are TRBV5-1 and TRBJ1-4; D not certain. In germline, CDR1 is SGHRS, CDR2 YFSETQ. V dropped 0 bases and J dropped 7 bases, with 7 bases sitting between them. There are 13 residues in the CDR3.

The V gene is TRBV30, the J gene TRBJ2-1, with TRBD2 matching 11 bases. Germline V gene lookup returns CDR1 GTSNPN and CDR2 SVGIG (reference sequence). There are 17 residues in the CDR3. J was trimmed by 0 bases and V by 4 bases; bases with no gene match: 8. CDR3 sequence reads: CAWNSGTSGPSYNEQFF. The CDR3 DNA sequence: TGTGCCTGGAACTCCGGGACTAGCGGCCCCTCCTACAATGAGCAGTTCTTC.

As concerns this clone: The junction and the germline gene differ at one end; a read error may be behind it. The chain combines TRBV7-7 with TRBJ2-3, with 8 bases lining up with TRBD2. CDR3 size: 15 residues. Germline V CDR1 and CDR2: SSHAT, FNYEAQ (reference sequence). CDR3 amino acids: CASSSTGLDTDTQYF. The CDR3 nucleotides read TGTGCTAGCAGCTCTACGGGACTAGACACAGATACGCAGTATTTT.

Ten or more counts support this clone. This chain links TRBV7-9 with TRBJ2-4; maybe TRBD2 (5 bases). The CDR3 covers 15 residues. V was shortened by 1 base and J by 2 bases, with 9 bases between the two germline ends. Germline CDR1 and CDR2: SEHNR and FQNEAQ (reference sequence). The CDR3 coding sequence is TGTGCCAGCAGCTTAGTAGGGAGATCCAAAAACATTCAGTACTTC. Translating gives CASSLVGRSKNIQYF.

The sample holds one count of this clone. The chain recombines TRBV7-6 with TRBJ2-7, with 7 bases lining up with TRBD1. The CDR3 has 16 residues. V trimming: 3 bases; J trimming: 2 bases; junction bases outside the gene matches: 10. The germline V gene has CDR1 SGHVS and CDR2 FNYEAQ. The CDR3 sequence is CASSFFGQGVPYEQYF. Written as DNA, the CDR3 is TGTGCCAGCAGCTTCTTCGGCCAGGGGGTCCCCTACGAGCAGTACTTC.

The chain has TRBV6-1 and TRBJ2-5, with 8 bases that match TRBD2. The V gene end was trimmed by 3 bases and the J gene end by 5 bases; junction bases not matched to a gene: 5. CDR1 and CDR2 from the germline V gene are MNHNS and SASEGT. CDR3 size: 14 residues. The CDR3: CASSDSGADETQYF. In DNA, the CDR3 is TGTGCCAGCAGTGATAGCGGGGCCGACGAGACCCAGTACTTC.

CDR3 sequence (DNA): TGCGCCAGCAAAAGGGGCGGGGGGCAGTCAGATACGCAGTATTTT. Translated: CASKRGGGQSDTQYF. The chain uses TRBV5-1 and TRBJ2-3, with TRBD2 matching over 8 bases. The CDR3 contains 15 residues. V shed 6 bases and J 4 bases; nucleotides not matched to a gene: 10. Germline values: CDR1 SGHRS, CDR2 YFSETQ.

This rearrangement joins TRBV7-8 to TRBJ2-1, with TRBD1 matching over 10 bases. From germline, CDR1 is SGHVS and CDR2 FQNEAQ. The trim removed 5 bases at V and 4 bases at J, leaving 5 bases unmatched. The CDR3 length is 15 residues. For the CDR3, the DNA is TGTGCCAGCAGCCCCGGGACAGGGGATTACAATGAGCAGTTCTTC. Encoded protein: CASSPGTGDYNEQFF.

The chain employs TRBV27 and TRBJ2-5; D gene ambiguous. The CDR3 has 13 amino acids. Germline CDR1 and CDR2: MNHEY and SMNVEV (reference sequence). V gave up 0 bases and J gave up 2 bases, with 4 bases separating them. CDR3: CASSLSRQETQYF. In DNA, the CDR3 is TGTGCCAGCAGTTTATCCAGACAAGAGACCCAGTACTTC.

The chain links TRBV9 to TRBJ2-2; D ambiguous. Germline assignment: CDR1 SGDLS and CDR2 YYNGEE. V lost 6 bases, J lost 1 base, and 7 bases lay in between. The length of the CDR3 is 13 residues. CDR3 amino acids: CASTKRNTGELFF. For the CDR3, the DNA is TGTGCCAGCACGAAGCGGAACACCGGGGAGCTGTTTTTT.

Concerning this clone itself: Other DNA sequences within the sample encode an identical CDR3. The chain is built from TRBV2 and TRBJ2-2; 8 nucleotides line up with TRBD2. Germline CDR1 is SNHLY and CDR2 is FYNNEI. The CDR3 contains 15 residues. With 11 bases clipped from V and 3 bases from J, the junction kept 11 bases outside the gene matches. CDR3 protein: CASAIRGGHTGELFF. The CDR3, as DNA: TGTGCCTCAGCAATACGGGGGGGACACACCGGGGAGCTGTTTTTT.

This clone has a handful of counts. This sequence joins TRBV7-2 and TRBJ2-1; 7 positions match TRBD1. The CDR3 sequence is 15 residues long. In germline, CDR1 is SGHTA, CDR2 FQGNSA. After removal of 6 bases from V and 4 bases from J, the junction contained 9 bases not matched to a gene. The CDR3 here is CASSRRGTAYNEQFF. The DNA of the CDR3 is TGTGCCAGCAGTCGAAGGGGGACAGCTTACAATGAGCAGTTCTTC.

The chain links TRBV6-5 to TRBJ1-5; D may be TRBD1 (5 bases). V was pared by 2 bases and J by 1 base, with 6 bases between. The V gene's germline CDR1 is MNHEY and CDR2 SVGAGI. CDR3 length: 14 residues. The CDR3 sequence: CASSYAGSNQPQHF. CDR3 DNA sequence: TGTGCCAGCAGTTACGCAGGGAGCAATCAGCCCCAGCATTTT.

This rearrangement joins TRBV19 to TRBJ1-5; D is unclear. The CDR3 has 13 residues. V was pared by 3 bases and J by 4 bases, with 7 bases between. Per germline, CDR1 LNHDA and CDR2 SQIVND (reference sequence). The CDR3 DNA reads as TGTGCCAGTAGTATCAGGCCGAATCAGCCCCAGCATTTT. Amino acid sequence: CASSIRPNQPQHF.

This clone was detected only a few times. The chain is built from TRBV5-1 and TRBJ2-3, with a tentative D call TRBD1 (6 bases). Trimming removed 7 bases at V and 2 bases at J, with 14 bases between. This CDR3 contains 14 residues. Per the germline V gene, CDR1 is SGHRS and CDR2 is YFSETQ. The CDR3 bases are TGCGCCAGCCGGCCGGGACAACCCACAGATACGCAGTATTTT. As protein: CASRPGQPTDTQYF.

The J gene is TRBJ2-5, the V gene TRBV5-1; D is perhaps TRBD2 (8 bases). The CDR3 length is 16 residues. The V and J ends lost 4 bases and 5 bases respectively, with 21 bases between them. Germline CDR1 SGHRS, CDR2 YFSETQ. CDR3 sequence reads: CASSDPGGRGPETQYF. As DNA, the CDR3 is TGCGCCAGCAGCGACCCGGGAGGGAGGGGGCCGGAGACCCAGTACTTC.

The chain has TRBV19 and TRBJ2-2; 8 bases match TRBD1. J was trimmed by 5 bases and V by 3 bases; bases with no gene match: 8. The CDR3 is 16 amino acids. Germline lookup yields CDR1 LNHDA and CDR2 SQIVND (reference sequence). The CDR3: CASSMGYRGETGELFF. The CDR3 DNA reads as TGTGCCAGTAGTATGGGGTACAGGGGGGAAACCGGGGAGCTGTTTTTT.

The chain joins TRBV11-2 to TRBJ1-1, with 7 bases that match TRBD1. The CDR3 has 17 amino acids. The J segment lost 0 bases and the V segment lost 1 base, leaving 8 bases of the junction unmatched. Germline V gene sequence: CDR1 SGHAT, CDR2 FQNNGV. The chain's CDR3 is CASSLGLGGRLNTEAFF. Here the CDR3 DNA reads TGTGCCAGCAGCTTAGGACTAGGGGGCAGACTGAACACTGAAGCTTTCTTT.

The V call is TRBV2, the J call TRBJ1-6; weak D call: TRBD1 (5 bases). V was pared by 3 bases and J by 10 bases, with 13 bases between. From germline, CDR1 is SNHLY and CDR2 FYNNEI. The CDR3 is made up of 14 amino acids. The CDR3 DNA reads TGTGCCAGCAGTGAGGCCGGGGACTTATCACCCCTCCACTTT. It yields the protein CASSEAGDLSPLHF.

This clone was counted a single time. V is TRBV11-3 and J is TRBJ2-3; 9 nucleotides agree with TRBD2. V trimming: 5 bases; J trimming: 2 bases; junction bases outside the gene matches: 5. Germline loops: CDR1 SGHNT, CDR2 YENEEA. The CDR3 loop spans 15 amino acids. In DNA, the CDR3 is TGTGCCAGCAGCCAGCGGGGGGCAAACACAGATACGCAGTATTTT. It is translated as CASSQRGANTDTQYF.

The chain is built from TRBV5-1 and TRBJ1-4; 7 bases are a match to TRBD1. The CDR3 is made up of 13 amino acids. V dropped 4 bases and J dropped 5; count of bases not matched to a gene: 2. In germline, CDR1 is SGHRS, CDR2 YFSETQ. Here the CDR3 DNA reads TGCGCCAGCAGCCCAGGGGGGAATGAAAAACTGTTTTTT. Translated, it gives CASSPGGNEKLFF.

V and J are TRBV30 and TRBJ2-3, with D possibly TRBD2 on 7 matching bases. The length of the CDR3 is 14 residues. The germline gives CDR1 GTSNPN, CDR2 SVGIG (reference sequence). V was pared by 4 bases and J by 2 bases, with 13 bases between. The CDR3 loop is CAWTSGGATDTQYF. The CDR3 DNA sequence: TGTGCCTGGACCTCTGGGGGGGCCACAGATACGCAGTATTTT.

This chain joins TRBV29-1 and TRBJ2-5, with TRBD2 as a possible D gene (5 bases). The DNA end favors TRBJ2-7, so the J call may be wrong. Germline CDR1 is SQVTM and CDR2 is ANQGSEA. This CDR3 comprises 11 residues. The CDR3 nucleotides read TGCAGCGTCGAAAGGGCGGGCGAGCAGTACTTC. It codes for CSVERAGEQYF.

The genes are TRBV10-3 and TRBJ2-5; 9 bases match TRBD2. The J call may be faulty, since TRBJ2-7 better matches the DNA end. The CDR3 is made up of 14 amino acids. CDR1 and CDR2 from the germline V gene are ENHRY and SYGVKD. This CDR3 is CAISRTSAFYEQYF. The CDR3 DNA follows: TGTGCCATCAGCAGGACTAGCGCGTTCTACGAGCAGTACTTC.

The genes are TRBV10-3 and TRBJ2-1; TRBD2 agrees at 13 bases. CDR3 size: 16 residues. Germline values: CDR1 ENHRY, CDR2 SYGVKD. After removal of 4 bases from V and 8 bases from J, the junction contained 8 bases not matched to a gene. CDR3 in DNA: TGTGCCATCAGTGGGCCTACTAGCGGGGGGGCCGATGAGCAGTTCTTC. Its translation is CAISGPTSGGADEQFF.

This sequence joins TRBV6-5 and TRBJ1-2; D gene uncertain. Trimming pared 5 bases from V and 4 bases from J, leaving 11 bases between. Germline CDR1 and CDR2: MNHEY and SVGAGI. The CDR3 spans 13 residues. CDR3 sequence: CASSPLSGYGYTF. CDR3 DNA: TGTGCCAGCAGTCCCCTTTCAGGCTATGGCTACACCTTC.

The chain couples TRBV6-4 to TRBJ2-1, with 11 bases matching TRBD1. V lost 6 bases, J lost 3 bases, and 4 bases stayed unmatched. CDR3 length: 15 amino acids. The V gene's germline CDR1 is MRHNA and CDR2 SNTAGT. The CDR3 nucleotides read TGTGCCAGCAGCCCCGGGACAGGGGGCTACAATGAGCAGTTCTTC. It specifies CASSPGTGGYNEQFF.

This chain uses TRBV7-9 with TRBJ1-1; D not resolved. This CDR3 comprises 14 residues. Germline V lookup: CDR1 SEHNR, CDR2 FQNEAQ (reference sequence). Trimming removed 4 bases at V and 0 bases at J, with 9 bases between. In DNA, the CDR3 is TGTGCCAGCAGCTCCGTCCTAATGAACACTGAAGCTTTCTTT. As protein: CASSSVLMNTEAFF.

Only a few counts were recorded for this clone. The chain combines TRBV25-1 with TRBJ1-4; TRBD1 matches at 8 bases. CDR1 and CDR2 from the germline V gene are MGHDK and SYGVNS. The CDR3 runs to 14 residues. Losses at the gene ends were 4 bases for V and 7 bases for J; bases not matched to a gene: 5. CDR3 bases: TGTGCCAGCAGTGTTGGACAGGGTGGTGAAAAACTGTTTTTT. Its protein is CASSVGQGGEKLFF. Filled out from reference TRBV25-1 and TRBJ1-4, the complete variable domain reads EADIYQTPRYLVIGTGKKITLECSQTMGHDKMYWYQQDPGMELHLIHYSYGVNSTEKGDLSSESTVSRIRTEHFPLTLESARPSHTSQYLCASSVGQGGEKLFFGSGTQLSVL.

The V call is TRBV5-1, the J call TRBJ2-3; 8 bases agree with TRBD2. There are 15 residues in the CDR3. After removal of 0 bases from V and 3 bases from J, the junction contained 3 bases not matched to a gene. Germline CDR1 SGHRS, CDR2 YFSETQ. The CDR3 nucleotides are TGCGCCAGCAGCTTGGCCGGGACTAGAACAGATACGCAGTATTTT. It translates to CASSLAGTRTDTQYF.

V is TRBV4-2 and J is TRBJ1-1, with D possibly being TRBD1 (5 bases). Per the germline V gene, CDR1 is LGHNA and CDR2 is YNFKEQ. This CDR3 has 16 amino acids. V was cut by 4 bases and J by 0 bases, with 15 bases left in between. The CDR3 coding sequence is TGTGCCAGCAGCCGCGGGGCCTCGGCCTTGAACACTGAAGCTTTCTTT. It yields the protein CASSRGASALNTEAFF.

This CDR3 reads CASSTGTGRENIQYF. In DNA, the CDR3 is TGTGCCAGCAGCACCGGGACAGGGAGGGAAAACATTCAGTACTTC. The chain recombines TRBV7-2 with TRBJ2-4; 9 bases fit TRBD1. With V trimmed by 5 bases and J by 5 bases, 7 bases remained unmatched. CDR3 length: 15 amino acids. CDR1 SGHTA and CDR2 FQGNSA come from the germline V gene.